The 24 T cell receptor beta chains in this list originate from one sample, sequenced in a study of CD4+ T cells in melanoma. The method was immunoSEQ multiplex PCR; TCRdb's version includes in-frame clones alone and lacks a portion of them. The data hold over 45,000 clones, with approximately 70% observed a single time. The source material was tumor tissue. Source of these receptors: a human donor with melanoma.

DNA of the CDR3: TGTGCCAGCAGGTACAGCGGACAGGGGATAACCTACGAGCAGTACTTC. Protein sequence: CASRYSGQGITYEQYF. The rearrangement joins TRBV6-5 to TRBJ2-7; 9 nucleotides match TRBD1. The germline V gene encodes CDR1 MNHEY and CDR2 SVGAGI. This CDR3 has 16 residues. Germline trimming cut 6 bases from V and 2 bases from J; bases unmatched to any gene: 11.

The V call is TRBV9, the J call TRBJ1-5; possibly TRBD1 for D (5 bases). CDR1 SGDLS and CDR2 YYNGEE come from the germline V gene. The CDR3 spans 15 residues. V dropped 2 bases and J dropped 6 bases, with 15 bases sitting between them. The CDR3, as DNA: TGTGCCAGCAGCGTCGGGGGGTGGGCTGGTCAGCCCCAGCATTTT. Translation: CASSVGGWAGQPQHF.

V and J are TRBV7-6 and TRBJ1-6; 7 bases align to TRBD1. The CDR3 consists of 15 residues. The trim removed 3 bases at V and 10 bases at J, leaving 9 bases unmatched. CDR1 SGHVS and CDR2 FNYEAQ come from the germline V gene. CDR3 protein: CASSLQTGKESPLHF. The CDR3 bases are TGTGCCAGCAGCTTGCAGACAGGGAAAGAATCACCCCTCCACTTT.

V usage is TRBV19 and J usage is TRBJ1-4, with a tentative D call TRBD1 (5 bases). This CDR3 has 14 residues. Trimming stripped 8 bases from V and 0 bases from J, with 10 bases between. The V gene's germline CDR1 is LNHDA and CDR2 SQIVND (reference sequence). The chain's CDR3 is CASGGLATNEKLFF. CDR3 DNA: TGTGCCAGTGGGGGTCTTGCAACTAATGAAAAACTGTTTTTT.

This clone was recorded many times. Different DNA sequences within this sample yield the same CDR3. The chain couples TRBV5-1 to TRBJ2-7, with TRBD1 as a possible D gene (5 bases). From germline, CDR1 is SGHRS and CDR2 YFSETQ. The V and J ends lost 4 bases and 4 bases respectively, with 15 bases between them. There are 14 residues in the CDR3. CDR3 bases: TGCGCCAGCAGCCCCGCAGGGTCCCCTTACGAGCAGTACTTC. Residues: CASSPAGSPYEQYF.

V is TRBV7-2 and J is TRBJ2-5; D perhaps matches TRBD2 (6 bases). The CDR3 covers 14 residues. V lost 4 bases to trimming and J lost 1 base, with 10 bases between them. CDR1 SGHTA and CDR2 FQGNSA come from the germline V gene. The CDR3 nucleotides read TGTGCCAGCAGCTCCCTGGGGGGCCAAGAGACCCAGTACTTC. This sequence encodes CASSSLGGQETQYF.

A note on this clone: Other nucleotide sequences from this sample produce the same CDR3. CDR3 protein: CASSPGTGSSYEQYF. DNA for the CDR3: TGTGCCAGCAGTCCGGGGACAGGGAGCTCCTACGAGCAGTACTTC. The chain joins TRBV28 to TRBJ2-7, with 9 bases that match TRBD1. Trimming cost V 5 bases and J 0 bases; bases outside gene matches: 5. The CDR3 sequence is 15 residues long. Germline values: CDR1 MDHEN, CDR2 SYDVKM.

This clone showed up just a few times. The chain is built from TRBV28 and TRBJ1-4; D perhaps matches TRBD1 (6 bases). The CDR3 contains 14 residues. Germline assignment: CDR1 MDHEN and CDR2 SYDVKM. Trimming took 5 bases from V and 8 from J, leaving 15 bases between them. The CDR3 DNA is TGTGCCAGCAGTGTGGACAGTTCAGAGGAAAAACTGTTTTTT. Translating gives CASSVDSSEEKLFF.

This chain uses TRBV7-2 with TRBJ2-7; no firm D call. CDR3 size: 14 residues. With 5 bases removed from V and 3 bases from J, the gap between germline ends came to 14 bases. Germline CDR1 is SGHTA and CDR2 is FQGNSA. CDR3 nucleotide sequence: TGTGCCAGCAGCGGCCAAGGTACCAACTACGAGCAGTACTTC. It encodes CASSGQGTNYEQYF.

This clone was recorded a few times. The DNA of the CDR3 is TGTGCCAGCAGCGACACAGGGGCCACTAATGAAAAACTGTTTTTT. Encoded protein: CASSDTGATNEKLFF. The chain carries TRBV9 and TRBJ1-4, with 7 positions matching TRBD1. The CDR3 has 15 residues. The V and J ends lost 3 bases and 2 bases, in that order; junction bases with no gene match: 4. In germline, CDR1 is SGDLS, CDR2 YYNGEE. The full variable domain, in which reference TRBV9 and TRBJ1-4 provide the parts outside the CDR3, is DSGVTQTPKHLITATGQRVTLRCSPRSGDLSVYWYQQSLDQGLQFLIQYYNGEERAKGNILERFSAQQFPDLHSELNLSSLELGDSALYFCASSDTGATNEKLFFGSGTQLSVL.

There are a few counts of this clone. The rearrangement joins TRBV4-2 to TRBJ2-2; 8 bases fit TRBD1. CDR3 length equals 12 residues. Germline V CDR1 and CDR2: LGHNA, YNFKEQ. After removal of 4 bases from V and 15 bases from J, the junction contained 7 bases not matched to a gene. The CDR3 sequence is CASSLGQGGMFF. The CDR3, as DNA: TGTGCCAGCAGCCTCGGACAGGGTGGGATGTTTTTT.

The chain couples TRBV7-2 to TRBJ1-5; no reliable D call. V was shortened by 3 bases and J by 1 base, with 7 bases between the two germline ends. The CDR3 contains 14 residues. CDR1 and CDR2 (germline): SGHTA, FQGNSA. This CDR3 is CASSLARSNQPQHF. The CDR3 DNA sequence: TGTGCCAGCAGCTTGGCCAGGAGCAATCAGCCCCAGCATTTT.

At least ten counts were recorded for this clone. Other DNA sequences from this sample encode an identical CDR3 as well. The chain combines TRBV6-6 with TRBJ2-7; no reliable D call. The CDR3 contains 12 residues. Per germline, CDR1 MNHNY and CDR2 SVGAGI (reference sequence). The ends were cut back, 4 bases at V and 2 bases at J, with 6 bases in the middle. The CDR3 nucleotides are TGTGCCAGCAGTTCCGGGCCCTACGAGCAGTACTTC. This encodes CASSSGPYEQYF.

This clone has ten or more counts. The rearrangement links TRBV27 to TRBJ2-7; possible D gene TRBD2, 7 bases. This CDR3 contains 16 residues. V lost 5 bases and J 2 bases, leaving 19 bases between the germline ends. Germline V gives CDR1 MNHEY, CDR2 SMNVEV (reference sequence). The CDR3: CASSPRWGGKAYEQYF. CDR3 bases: TGTGCCAGCAGTCCACGGTGGGGGGGCAAGGCCTACGAGCAGTACTTC.

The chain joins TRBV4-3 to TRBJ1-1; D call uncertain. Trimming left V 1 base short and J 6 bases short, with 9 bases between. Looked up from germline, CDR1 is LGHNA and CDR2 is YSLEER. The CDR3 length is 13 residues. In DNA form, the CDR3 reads TGCGCCAGCAGCCAAGGGAATCTGGCTGAAGCTTTCTTT. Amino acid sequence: CASSQGNLAEAFF.

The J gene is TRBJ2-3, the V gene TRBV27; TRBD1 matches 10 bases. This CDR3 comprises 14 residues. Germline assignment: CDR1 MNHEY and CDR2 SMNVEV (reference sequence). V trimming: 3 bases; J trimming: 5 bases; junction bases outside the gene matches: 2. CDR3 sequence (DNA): TGTGCCAGCAGTTTTGGACAGGGGGTAGATACGCAGTATTTT. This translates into CASSFGQGVDTQYF.

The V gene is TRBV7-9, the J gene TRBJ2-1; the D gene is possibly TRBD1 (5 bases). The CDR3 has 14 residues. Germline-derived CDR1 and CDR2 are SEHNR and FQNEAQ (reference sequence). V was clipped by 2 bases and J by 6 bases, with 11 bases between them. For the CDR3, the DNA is TGTGCCAGCAGCTTATTGGGGCAGGTCAATGAGCAGTTCTTC. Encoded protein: CASSLLGQVNEQFF.

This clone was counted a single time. The CDR3 sequence: CASTRESEAFF. The CDR3 DNA reads TGTGCCAGCACTCGAGAGAGTGAAGCTTTCTTT. V is TRBV28 and J is TRBJ1-1; no definite D call. Germline values: CDR1 MDHEN, CDR2 SYDVKM. V lost 7 bases and J lost 7, with 10 bases in between. The CDR3 length is 11 residues.

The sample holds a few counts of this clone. In nucleotides, the CDR3 is TGTGCCAGCAACCAGGGTTATAGCAATCAGCCCCAGCATTTT. It codes for CASNQGYSNQPQHF. The chain employs TRBV28 and TRBJ1-5; a weak D match, TRBD1 (5 bases). The length of the CDR3 is 14 residues. Germline CDR1 is MDHEN and CDR2 is SYDVKM. V was shortened by 7 bases and J by 0 bases, with 10 bases between the two germline ends.

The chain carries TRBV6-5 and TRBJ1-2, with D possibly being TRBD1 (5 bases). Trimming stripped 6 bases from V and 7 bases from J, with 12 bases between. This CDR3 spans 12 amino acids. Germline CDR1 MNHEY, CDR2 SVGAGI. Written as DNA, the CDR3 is TGTGCCAGCAGGGGGGGGAGGGCTGGCTACACCTTC. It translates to CASRGGRAGYTF.

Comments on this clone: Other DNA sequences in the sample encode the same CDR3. The DNA for the CDR3 is TGTGCCAGCAGCCTAGGGGGCACCGGGGAGCTGTTTTTT. Residues: CASSLGGTGELFF. The gene calls are TRBV7-2 and TRBJ2-2, with D possibly matching TRBD1 (6 bases). V was clipped by 5 bases and J by 4 bases, with 8 bases between them. Germline lookup yields CDR1 SGHTA and CDR2 FQGNSA. The CDR3 is 13 amino acids. Variable domain in full (rest from reference TRBV7-2 and TRBJ2-2): GAGVSQSPSNKVTEKGKDVELRCDPISGHTALYWYRQSLGQGLEFLIYFQGNSAPDKSGLPSDRFSAERTGGSVSTLTIQRTQQEDSAVYLCASSLGGTGELFFGEGSRLTVL.

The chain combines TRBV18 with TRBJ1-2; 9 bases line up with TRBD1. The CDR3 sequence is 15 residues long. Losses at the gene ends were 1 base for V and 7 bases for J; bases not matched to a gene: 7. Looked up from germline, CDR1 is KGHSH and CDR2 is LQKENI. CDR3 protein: CASSPRGQGLSGYTF. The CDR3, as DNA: TGTGCCAGCTCACCACGGGGACAGGGACTGAGTGGCTACACCTTC.

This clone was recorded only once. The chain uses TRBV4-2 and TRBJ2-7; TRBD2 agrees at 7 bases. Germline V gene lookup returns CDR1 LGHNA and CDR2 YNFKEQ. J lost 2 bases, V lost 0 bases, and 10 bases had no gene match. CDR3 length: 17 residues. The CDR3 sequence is CASSQDRRGIITYEQYF. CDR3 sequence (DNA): TGTGCCAGCAGCCAAGATCGGCGGGGGATTATTACCTACGAGCAGTACTTC.

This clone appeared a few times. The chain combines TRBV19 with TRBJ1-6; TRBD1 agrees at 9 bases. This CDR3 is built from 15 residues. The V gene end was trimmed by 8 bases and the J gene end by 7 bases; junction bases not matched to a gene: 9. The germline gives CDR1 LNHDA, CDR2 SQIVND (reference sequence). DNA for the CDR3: TGTGCCAGTCAATATCCGGGACAGGGAAATTCACCCCTCCACTTT. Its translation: CASQYPGQGNSPLHF.